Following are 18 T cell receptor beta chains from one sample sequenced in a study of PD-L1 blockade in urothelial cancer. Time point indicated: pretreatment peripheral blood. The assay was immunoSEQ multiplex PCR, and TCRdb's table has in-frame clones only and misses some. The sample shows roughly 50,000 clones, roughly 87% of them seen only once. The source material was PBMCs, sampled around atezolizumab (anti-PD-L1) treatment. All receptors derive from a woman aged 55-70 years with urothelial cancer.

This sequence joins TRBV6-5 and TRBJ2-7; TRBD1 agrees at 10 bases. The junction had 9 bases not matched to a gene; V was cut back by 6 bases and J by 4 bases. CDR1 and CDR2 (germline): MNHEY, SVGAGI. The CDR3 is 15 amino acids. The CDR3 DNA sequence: TGTGCCAGCAGCACGACTGGGGACAGGGGTTACGAGCAGTACTTC. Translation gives CASSTTGDRGYEQYF.

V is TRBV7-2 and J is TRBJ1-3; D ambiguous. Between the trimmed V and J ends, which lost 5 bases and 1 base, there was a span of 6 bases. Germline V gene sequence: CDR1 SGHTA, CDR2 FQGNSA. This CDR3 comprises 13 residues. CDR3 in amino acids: CASSPSSGNTIYF. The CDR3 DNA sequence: TGTGCCAGCAGCCCTTCGTCTGGAAACACCATATATTTT. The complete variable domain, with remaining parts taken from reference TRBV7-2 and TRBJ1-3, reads GAGVSQSPSNKVTEKGKDVELRCDPISGHTALYWYRQSLGQGLEFLIYFQGNSAPDKSGLPSDRFSAERTGGSVSTLTIQRTQQEDSAVYLCASSPSSGNTIYFGEGSWLTVV.

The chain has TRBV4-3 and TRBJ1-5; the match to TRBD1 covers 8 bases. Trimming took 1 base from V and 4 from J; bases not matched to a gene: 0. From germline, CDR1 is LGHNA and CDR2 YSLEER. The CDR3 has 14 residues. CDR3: CASSQGTGNQPQHF. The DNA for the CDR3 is TGCGCCAGCAGCCAAGGGACAGGGAATCAGCCCCAGCATTTT.

In DNA, the CDR3 is TGTGCCACCCAAAGGACAGTTAACTATGGCTACACCTTC. The encoded protein is CATQRTVNYGYTF. The genes are TRBV19 and TRBJ1-2; the D gene is possibly TRBD1 (6 bases). Trimming stripped 10 bases from V and 1 base from J, with 13 bases between. Germline CDR1 is LNHDA and CDR2 is SQIVND (reference sequence). The CDR3 totals 13 residues.

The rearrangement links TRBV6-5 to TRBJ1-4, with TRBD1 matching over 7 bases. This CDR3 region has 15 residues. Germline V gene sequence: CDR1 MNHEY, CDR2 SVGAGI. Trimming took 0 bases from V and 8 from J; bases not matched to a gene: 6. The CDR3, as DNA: TGTGCCAGCAGTTACTCGATGTCAGGGGGAGAAAAACTGTTTTTT. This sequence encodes CASSYSMSGGEKLFF.

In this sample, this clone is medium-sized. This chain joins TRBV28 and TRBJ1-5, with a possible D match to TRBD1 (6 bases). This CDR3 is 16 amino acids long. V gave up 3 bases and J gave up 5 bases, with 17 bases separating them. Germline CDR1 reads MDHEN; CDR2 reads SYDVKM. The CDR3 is CASSLMGGGQDQPQHF. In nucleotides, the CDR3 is TGTGCCAGCAGTTTGATGGGAGGGGGGCAGGATCAGCCCCAGCATTTT.

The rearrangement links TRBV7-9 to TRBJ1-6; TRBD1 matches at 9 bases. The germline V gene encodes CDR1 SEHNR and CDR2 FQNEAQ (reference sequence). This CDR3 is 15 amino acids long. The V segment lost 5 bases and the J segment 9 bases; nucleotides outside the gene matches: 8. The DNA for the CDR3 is TGTGCCAGCAGCCCCAGGGACAGGGAACGTTCACCCCTCCACTTT. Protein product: CASSPRDRERSPLHF.

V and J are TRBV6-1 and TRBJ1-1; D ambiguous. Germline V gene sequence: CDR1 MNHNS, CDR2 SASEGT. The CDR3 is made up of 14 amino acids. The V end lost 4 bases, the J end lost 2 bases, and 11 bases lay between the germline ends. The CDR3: CASSVIGGNTEAFF. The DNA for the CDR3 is TGTGCCAGCAGTGTAATTGGAGGAAACACTGAAGCTTTCTTT.

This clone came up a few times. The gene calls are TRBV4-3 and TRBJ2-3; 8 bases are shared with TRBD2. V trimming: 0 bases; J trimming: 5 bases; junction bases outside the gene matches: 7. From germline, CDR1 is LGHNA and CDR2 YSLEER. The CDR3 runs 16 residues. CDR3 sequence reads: CASSQETSAGGDTQYF. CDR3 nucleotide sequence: TGCGCCAGCAGCCAAGAGACTAGCGCGGGAGGAGATACGCAGTATTTT.

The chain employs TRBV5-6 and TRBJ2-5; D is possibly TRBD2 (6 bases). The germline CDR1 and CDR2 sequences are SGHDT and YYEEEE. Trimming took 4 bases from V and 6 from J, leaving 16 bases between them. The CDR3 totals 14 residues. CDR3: CASSTPTRGKTQYF. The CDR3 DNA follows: TGTGCCAGCAGCACCCCGACTAGGGGAAAGACCCAGTACTTC.

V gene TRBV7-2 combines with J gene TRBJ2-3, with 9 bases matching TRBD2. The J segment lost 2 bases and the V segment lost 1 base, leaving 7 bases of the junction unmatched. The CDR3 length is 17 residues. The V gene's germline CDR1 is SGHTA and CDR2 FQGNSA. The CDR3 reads CASSLDGLAGVTDTQYF. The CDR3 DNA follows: TGTGCCAGCAGCTTAGACGGCTTAGCGGGGGTCACAGATACGCAGTATTTT.

The CDR3 spells CSVVGGTIGNTIYF. DNA of the CDR3: TGCAGCGTCGTAGGGGGAACAATTGGAAACACCATATATTTT. V is TRBV29-1 and J is TRBJ1-3; tentative D call: TRBD1 (6 bases). Germline lookup yields CDR1 SQVTM and CDR2 ANQGSEA. The V and J ends lost 6 bases and 3 bases respectively, with 15 bases between them. The CDR3 loop spans 14 amino acids.

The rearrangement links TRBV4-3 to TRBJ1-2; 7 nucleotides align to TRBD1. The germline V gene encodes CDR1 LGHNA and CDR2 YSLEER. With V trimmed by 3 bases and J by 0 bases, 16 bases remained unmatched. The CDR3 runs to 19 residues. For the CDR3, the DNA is TGCGCCAGCAGCCAGACCATCACACGAACAGGGGAGGCTAACTATGGCTACACCTTC. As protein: CASSQTITRTGEANYGYTF.

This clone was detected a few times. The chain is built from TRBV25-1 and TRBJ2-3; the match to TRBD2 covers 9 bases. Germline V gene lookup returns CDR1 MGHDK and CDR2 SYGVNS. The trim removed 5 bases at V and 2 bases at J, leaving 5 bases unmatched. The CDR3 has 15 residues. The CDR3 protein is CASSILAGLTDTQYF. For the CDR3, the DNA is TGTGCCAGCAGTATTCTAGCGGGGCTCACAGATACGCAGTATTTT.

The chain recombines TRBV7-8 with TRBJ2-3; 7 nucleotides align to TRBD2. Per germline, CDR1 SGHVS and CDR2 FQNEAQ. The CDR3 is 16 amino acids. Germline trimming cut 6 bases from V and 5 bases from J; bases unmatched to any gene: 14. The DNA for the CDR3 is TGTGCCAGCAGAATAGATGGGGCGGGAGCAGTAGATACGCAGTATTTT. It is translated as CASRIDGAGAVDTQYF.

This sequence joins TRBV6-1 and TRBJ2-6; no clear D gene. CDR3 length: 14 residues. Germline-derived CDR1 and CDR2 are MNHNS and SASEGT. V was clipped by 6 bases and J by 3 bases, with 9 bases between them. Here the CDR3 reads CASSPASGANVLTF. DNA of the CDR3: TGTGCCAGCAGCCCTGCTAGTGGGGCCAACGTCCTGACTTTC.

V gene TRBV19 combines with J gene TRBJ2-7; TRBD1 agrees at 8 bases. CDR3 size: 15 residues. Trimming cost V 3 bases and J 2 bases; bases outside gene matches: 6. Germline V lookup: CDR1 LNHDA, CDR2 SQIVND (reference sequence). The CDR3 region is CASSIAGQGPYEQYF. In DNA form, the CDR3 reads TGTGCCAGTAGTATCGCAGGACAGGGTCCCTACGAGCAGTACTTC.

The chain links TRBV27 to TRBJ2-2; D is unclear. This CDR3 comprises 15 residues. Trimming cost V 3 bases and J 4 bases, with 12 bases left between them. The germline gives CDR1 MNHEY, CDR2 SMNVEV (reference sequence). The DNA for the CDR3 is TGTGCCAGCAGTTTGAGACCCGAGGTCACCGGGGAGCTGTTTTTT. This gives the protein CASSLRPEVTGELFF.